This TCR beta chain was sequenced in a study of shared clonotypes between healthy human individuals. The overall study: The study used three CD4 naive, three CD4 memory, two CD8 naive and one CD8 memory plate per donor.

Assay used: immunoSEQ multiplex PCR; TCRdb lists only in-frame clones, some missing. The profile shows millions of clones, about 95% of them singletons. This clone was detected once. Antigen: not known. The CDR3 is 15 residues long. Between the trimmed V and J ends, which lost 3 bases and 0 bases, there was a span of 6 bases. In the naive CD8 group, cells lacked CD45RO and were positively selected for CCR7, so terminally differentiated effector memory CD45RA+ cells were left out. Among the donors, all were Caucasian adults who lived in Nashville, Tennessee. Findings of the study overall: Naive subsets tended to show greater estimated richness than memory subsets.

The sample was naive CD8+ T cells sorted from blood. This chain links TRBV23-1 with TRBJ2-6; D ambiguous. TRBV23-1 is classed as an ORF, of uncertain function. This TCR was recovered from a man between 18 and 35 years old in good health. CDR3 nucleotide sequence: TGCGCCAGCAGTCACCCAATCTCTGGGGCCAACGTCCTGACTTTC. It encodes CASSHPISGANVLTF.